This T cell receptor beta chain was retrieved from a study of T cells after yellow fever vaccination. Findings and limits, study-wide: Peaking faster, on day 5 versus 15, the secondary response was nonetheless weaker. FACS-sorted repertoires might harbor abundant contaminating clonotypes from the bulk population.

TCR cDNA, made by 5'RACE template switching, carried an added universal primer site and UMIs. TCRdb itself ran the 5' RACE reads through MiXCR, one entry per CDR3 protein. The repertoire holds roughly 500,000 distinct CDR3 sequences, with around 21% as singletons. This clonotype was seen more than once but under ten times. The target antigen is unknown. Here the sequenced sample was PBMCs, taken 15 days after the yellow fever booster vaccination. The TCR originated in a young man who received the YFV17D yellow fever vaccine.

Here the CDR3 reads CSASVDRHEQYF. In DNA, the CDR3 is TGCAGTGCCAGTGTGGATCGGCACGAGCAGTACTTC. The chain joins TRBV20-1 to TRBJ2-7; D call uncertain. The CDR3 has 12 amino acids. From germline, CDR1 is DFQATT and CDR2 SNEGSKA (reference sequence). V was pared by 6 bases and J by 5 bases, with 14 bases between.